This section outlines one T cell receptor (beta chain) sequence together with its context. The antigen is undetermined. In the original analysis: The study took CDR3 differences across clinicopathological groups and made a distant-metastasis classifier for papillary thyroid cancer from them. TCRdb re-analyzed the PCR reads through MiXCR. It is TCRdb's table, rather than the study itself, that gives the V and J calls and clone size. The data hold tens of thousands of clones, with 12% observed a single time. The CDR3 has 13 residues. Germline-derived CDR1 and CDR2 are SGHNT and YYREEE (reference sequence). V was pared by 3 bases and J by 2 bases, with 8 bases between. The record originates from a study of metastatic and nonmetastatic thyroid tumors. Study-level information: It was across blood and tumor or nodule tissue from malignant and benign thyroid patients that repertoires were compared.

No treatment of any kind had been given to any patient before thyroid surgery. Whole-study results and caveats: In both blood and tumor samples, TCR beta diversity was reported significantly higher for malignant than benign nodules.

The rearrangement joins TRBV5-4 to TRBJ2-5; tentative D call: TRBD1 (6 bases). Sequences were obtained from blood. The source is a male donor with papillary thyroid cancer or a benign thyroid nodule (not recorded which). Some clones in this sample may be carry-over from other donors' samples. For the CDR3, the DNA is TGTGCCAGCAGCTCACAGGGTCAAGAGACCCAGTACTTC. Translated: CASSSQGQETQYF.